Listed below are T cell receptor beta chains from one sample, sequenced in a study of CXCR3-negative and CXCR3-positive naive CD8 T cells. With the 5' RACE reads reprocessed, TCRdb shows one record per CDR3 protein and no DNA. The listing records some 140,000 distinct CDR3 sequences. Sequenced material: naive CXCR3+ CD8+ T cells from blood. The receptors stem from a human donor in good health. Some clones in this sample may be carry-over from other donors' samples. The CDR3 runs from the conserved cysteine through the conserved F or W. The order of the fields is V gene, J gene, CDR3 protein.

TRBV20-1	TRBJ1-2	CSASPDYGYTF
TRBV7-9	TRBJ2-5	CASSLVVDRVGETQYF
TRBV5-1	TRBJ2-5	CASSPVAAYQETQYF
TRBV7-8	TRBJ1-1	CASRDRGQEAFF
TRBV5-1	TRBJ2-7	CASTEGQWNEQYF
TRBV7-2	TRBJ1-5	CASSLQQVGNKPQHF
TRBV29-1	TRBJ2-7	CSVDRGSEQYF
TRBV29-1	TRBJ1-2	CSVDPGINYGYTF
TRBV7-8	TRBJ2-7	CASSAQGPSSYEQYF
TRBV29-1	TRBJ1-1	CSVEKGWTTSGGMNTEAFF
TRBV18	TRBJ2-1	CASSPPSSLDNEQFF
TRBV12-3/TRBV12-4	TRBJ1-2	CASSLGGRTGGYTF
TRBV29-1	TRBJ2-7	CSVEGRGDKIYEQYF
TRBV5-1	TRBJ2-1	CATGQGVGNEQFF
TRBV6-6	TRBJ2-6	CASSYVGTVSGANVLTF
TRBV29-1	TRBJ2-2	CSALTGLGPGELFF
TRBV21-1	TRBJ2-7	CASSTRTGGLLYEQYF
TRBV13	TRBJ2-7	CASSGQGGSFWDEQYF
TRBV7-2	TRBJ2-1	CASSMRVGTYNEQFF
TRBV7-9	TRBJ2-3	CASSFWREATDTQYF
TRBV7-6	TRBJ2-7	CASSLRDGYEQYF
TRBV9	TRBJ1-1	CASSVWDGNTEAFF
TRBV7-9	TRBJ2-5	CASSSRLASAETQYF
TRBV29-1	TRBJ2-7	CSVESVLADHYEQYF
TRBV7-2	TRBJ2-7	CASRRTGGIEQYF
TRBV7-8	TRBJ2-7	CASSLFLAGGDEQYF
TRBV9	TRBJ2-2	CASSVAPETGELFF
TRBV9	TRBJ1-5	CASSVDGGANQPQHF
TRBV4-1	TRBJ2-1	CASSQGVLAGGPYDEQFF
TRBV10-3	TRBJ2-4	CAISDGPVAKNIQYF
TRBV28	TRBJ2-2	CASSTLIPTAGTADGELFF
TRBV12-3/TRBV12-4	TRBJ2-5	CASSFGGLQETQYF
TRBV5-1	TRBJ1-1	CASSEGQEGNEAFF
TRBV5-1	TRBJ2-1	CASSLGKGHNEQFF
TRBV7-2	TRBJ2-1	CASSFRESSYNEQFF
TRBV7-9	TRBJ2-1	CASDTDRDNEQFF
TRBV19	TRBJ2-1	CASGGAPSPQGEQFF
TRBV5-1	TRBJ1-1	CASREELNTEAFF
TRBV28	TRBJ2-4	CASSDLENIQYF
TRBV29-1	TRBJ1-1	CSGWGGFNTEAFF
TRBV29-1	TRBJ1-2	CSVPEGGTNYGYTF